A single sample is the source of the 21 T cell receptor beta chains below, sequenced in a study of blood T cell repertoires in COVID-19. The method was immunoSEQ multiplex PCR; TCRdb's version includes in-frame clones alone and lacks a portion of them. The top ten clones hold roughly 15% of a sample with more than 95,000 clones, roughly 80% of them seen once. Sequenced material: peripheral blood. Receptors originate from a woman older than 75 with acute or convalescent COVID-19.

J is TRBJ2-5 and V is TRBV28; TRBD1 agrees at 9 bases. CDR1 is MDHEN and CDR2 is SYDVKM in the germline V gene. There are 13 residues in the CDR3. After removal of 9 bases from V and 1 base from J, the junction contained 3 bases not matched to a gene. The CDR3 DNA sequence: TGTGCCAGTTCGACAGGGGGCCAAGAGACCCAGTACTTC. The encoded protein is CASSTGGQETQYF.

This chain joins TRBV12-3 or TRBV12-4 and TRBJ1-1, with 10 bases identical to TRBD1. The V and J ends lost 1 base and 13 bases, in that order; junction bases with no gene match: 3. This CDR3 is 12 amino acids long. CDR3 residues: CASSLEWTGGFF. CDR3 coding DNA: TGTGCCAGCAGTTTAGAGTGGACAGGGGGTTTCTTT.

The rearrangement links TRBV2 to TRBJ2-2; unclear D gene. The germline gives CDR1 SNHLY, CDR2 FYNNEI. CDR3 length: 15 residues. Between the trimmed V and J ends, which lost 3 bases and 4 bases, there was a span of 12 bases. CDR3 region: CASSEEGRLTGELFF. The DNA of the CDR3 is TGTGCCAGCAGTGAGGAAGGAAGACTCACCGGGGAGCTGTTTTTT.

In its sample, this clone was seen once. This chain uses TRBV7-9 with TRBJ2-3, with 8 bases matching TRBD1. The CDR3 contains 13 residues. Looked up from germline, CDR1 is SEHNR and CDR2 is FQNEAQ (reference sequence). V shed 6 bases and J 5 bases; nucleotides not matched to a gene: 4. The CDR3 DNA reads TGTGCCAGCAGACAGGGGGATAAAGATACGCAGTATTTT. This gives the protein CASRQGDKDTQYF.

The genes are TRBV11-2 and TRBJ1-4, with D tentatively TRBD1 (6 bases). Trimming left V 5 bases short and J 8 bases short, with 18 bases between. Germline V gene lookup returns CDR1 SGHAT and CDR2 FQNNGV. The CDR3 loop spans 15 amino acids. CDR3 bases: TGTGCCAGCAGCCAGGGGCCGTCCCCATGGGAAAAACTGTTTTTT. It encodes CASSQGPSPWEKLFF. Full variable domain (missing parts from reference TRBV11-2 and TRBJ1-4): EAGVAQSPRYKIIEKRQSVAFWCNPISGHATLYWYQQILGQGPKLLIQFQNNGVVDDSQLPKDRFSAERLKGVDSTLKIQPAKLEDSAVYLCASSQGPSPWEKLFFGSGTQLSVL.

The rearrangement joins TRBV2 to TRBJ2-2, with TRBD2 matching 16 bases. The CDR3 totals 18 residues. Losses at the gene ends were 6 bases for V and 13 bases for J; bases not matched to a gene: 17. Looked up from germline, CDR1 is SNHLY and CDR2 is FYNNEI. For the CDR3, the DNA is TGTGCCAGCAGCATCCTCGGGACTAGCGGGAGGGGGGACCCCAGGCTGTTTTTT. It specifies CASSILGTSGRGDPRLFF. The whole variable domain, filled in from reference TRBV2 and TRBJ2-2, reads EPEVTQTPSHQVTQMGQEVILRCVPISNHLYFYWYRQILGQKVEFLVSFYNNEISEKSEIFDDQFSVERPDGSNFTLKIRSTKLEDSAMYFCASSILGTSGRGDPRLFFGEGSRLTVL.

This chain links TRBV7-7 with TRBJ2-2, with D unresolved. Germline CDR1 reads SSHAT; CDR2 reads FNYEAQ (reference sequence). The CDR3 is 15 amino acids. Trimming left V 5 bases short and J 0 bases short, with 10 bases between. The CDR3 loop reads CASSPLAPNTGELFF. Here the CDR3 DNA reads TGTGCCAGCAGCCCCTTAGCACCGAACACCGGGGAGCTGTTTTTT.

V gene TRBV5-4 combines with J gene TRBJ2-1; the D gene is possibly TRBD1 (6 bases). Germline V CDR1 and CDR2: SGHNT, YYREEE (reference sequence). Trimming cost V 4 bases and J 5 bases, with 16 bases left between them. This CDR3 region has 15 residues. For the CDR3, the DNA is TGTGCCAGCAGCCTGGGGGCTACTCCAAACAATGAGCAGTTCTTC. Amino acid sequence: CASSLGATPNNEQFF.

The rearrangement joins TRBV28 to TRBJ2-7, with 7 nucleotides matching TRBD1. Germline CDR1 reads MDHEN; CDR2 reads SYDVKM. V shed 8 bases, J shed 7 bases, and the junction held 17 bases outside the gene matches. The CDR3 has 15 amino acids. The CDR3 sequence is CASRQRDRPSGEQYF. CDR3 in DNA: TGTGCCAGCCGGCAGAGGGACAGACCTTCGGGGGAGCAGTACTTC.

The V and J genes are TRBV9 and TRBJ1-5; TRBD1 aligns across 9 bases. The CDR3 contains 16 residues. With V trimmed by 2 bases and J by 6 bases, 9 bases remained unmatched. The germline CDR1 and CDR2 sequences are SGDLS and YYNGEE. The CDR3 coding sequence is TGTGCCAGCAGCGTCATCACAGGGGGCCGGGTTCAGCCCCAGCATTTT. Translation: CASSVITGGRVQPQHF.

This rearrangement joins TRBV5-6 to TRBJ2-3; tentatively, D is TRBD1 (5 bases). CDR1 SGHDT and CDR2 YYEEEE come from the germline V gene. The V end lost 4 bases, the J end lost 5 bases, and 8 bases lay between the germline ends. This CDR3 has 12 residues. In nucleotides, the CDR3 is TGTGCCAGCAGCGTAGGGGTAGATACGCAGTATTTT. Translated: CASSVGVDTQYF.

The chain has TRBV2 and TRBJ1-5; 7 bases agree with TRBD1. Germline assignment: CDR1 SNHLY and CDR2 FYNNEI. The CDR3 totals 15 residues. Trimming cost V 4 bases and J 1 base; bases outside gene matches: 4. In nucleotides, the CDR3 is TGTGCCAGCAGTGGCGGACAGGCGAGCAATCAGCCCCAGCATTTT. This sequence encodes CASSGGQASNQPQHF.

The chain recombines TRBV19 with TRBJ2-1, with 8 bases that match TRBD1. The CDR3 spans 15 residues. From germline, CDR1 is LNHDA and CDR2 SQIVND (reference sequence). J was trimmed by 8 bases and V by 2 bases; bases with no gene match: 8. The CDR3 nucleotides are TGTGCCAGTAGTATAAACGCAGGGGGCGTTGATGAGCAGTTCTTC. Translation gives CASSINAGGVDEQFF.

V is TRBV27 and J is TRBJ2-4, with TRBD1 matching over 8 bases. Trimming cost V 5 bases and J 0 bases; bases outside gene matches: 3. CDR1 is MNHEY and CDR2 is SMNVEV in the germline V gene (reference sequence). CDR3 length: 15 residues. The CDR3 sequence: CASSRQGAAKNIQYF. The CDR3 DNA follows: TGTGCCAGCAGTAGGCAGGGGGCAGCCAAAAACATTCAGTACTTC.

CDR3 residues: CAISRITGQVPGNTIYF. CDR3 sequence (DNA): TGTGCCATCAGTCGGATCACGGGACAGGTCCCTGGAAACACCATATATTTT. This chain links TRBV10-3 with TRBJ1-3, with 8 nucleotides matching TRBD1. CDR3 length: 17 amino acids. J was trimmed by 2 bases and V by 5 bases; bases with no gene match: 11. Germline V gene data show CDR1 as ENHRY and CDR2 as SYGVKD.

V is TRBV27 and J is TRBJ2-7; D is perhaps TRBD2 (5 bases). Trimming left V 4 bases short and J 3 bases short, with 10 bases between. The CDR3 totals 13 residues. Germline CDR1 MNHEY, CDR2 SMNVEV (reference sequence). The chain's CDR3 is CASSSDWGYEQYF. The CDR3, as DNA: TGTGCCAGCAGTTCGGACTGGGGCTACGAGCAGTACTTC.

The V gene is TRBV18, the J gene TRBJ1-4, with D hard to call. The CDR3 extends over 14 amino acids. Germline V gene data show CDR1 as KGHSH and CDR2 as LQKENI. V lost 4 bases, J lost 7 bases, and 13 bases lay in between. Written as DNA, the CDR3 is TGTGCCAGCTCACAGCGGCAAGCTAGTGAAAAACTGTTTTTT. Encoded protein: CASSQRQASEKLFF.

The V call is TRBV11-2, the J call TRBJ2-1, with D hard to call. CDR3 length: 11 amino acids. Germline lookup yields CDR1 SGHAT and CDR2 FQNNGV. V dropped 1 base and J dropped 9 bases, with 4 bases sitting between them. The DNA of the CDR3 is TGTGCCAGCAGCTTAGTGAGTGAGCAGTTCTTC. Amino acid sequence: CASSLVSEQFF.

The chain joins TRBV18 to TRBJ1-1; 8 bases match TRBD1. CDR1 is KGHSH and CDR2 is LQKENI in the germline V gene. V was pared by 4 bases and J by 0 bases, with 7 bases of the junction left unmatched. CDR3 length equals 16 residues. The CDR3 spells CASSQSTGAMNTEAFF. CDR3 coding DNA: TGTGCCAGCTCACAGTCGACAGGGGCCATGAACACTGAAGCTTTCTTT.

The chain uses TRBV18 and TRBJ1-5; TRBD1 is a possible D gene (5 bases). This CDR3 has 14 amino acids. The V gene's germline CDR1 is KGHSH and CDR2 LQKENI. V lost 1 base to trimming and J lost 9 bases, with 13 bases between them. The CDR3 DNA is TGTGCCAGCTCACCACAGCCTACCGGGGGGCCCCAGCATTTT. Protein: CASSPQPTGGPQHF.

The chain links TRBV11-3 to TRBJ2-2, with 11 bases matching TRBD2. Germline V CDR1 and CDR2: SGHNT, YENEEA. CDR3 size: 15 residues. Trimming cost V 5 bases and J 2 bases; bases outside gene matches: 1. Here the CDR3 reads CASSRLAGNTGELFF. The CDR3 DNA follows: TGTGCCAGCAGCCGACTAGCGGGAAACACCGGGGAGCTGTTTTTT.